The 22 T cell receptor beta chains in this list originate from one sample, sequenced in a study of CD8 T cells in Susac syndrome. RNA was extracted with the RNeasy kit, and a quantity of roughly 0.5 to 1 ug was reverse transcribed using random hexamers. TCRdb called the immunoSEQ multiplex PCR reads again in MiXCR, with one record for every CDR3 protein. The sample consists of some 240,000 distinct CDR3 sequences, around 96% of them appearing once. What was sequenced was CD4+ T cells from PBMCs. These receptors originate from a human donor with Susac syndrome.

This clonotype has just one count. The chain couples TRBV20-1 to TRBJ2-2, with TRBD2 matching 12 bases. CDR3 length: 14 residues. CDR1 and CDR2 (germline): DFQATT, SNEGSKA (reference sequence). The ends lost 4 bases at V and 4 bases at J; junction bases unmatched: 1. CDR3 sequence reads: CSAKLAGGTGELFF. The DNA of the CDR3 is TGCAGTGCTAAACTAGCGGGAGGCACCGGGGAGCTGTTTTTT.

J is TRBJ1-2 and V is TRBV5-8; 9 nucleotides match TRBD1. Germline CDR1 and CDR2: SGHTS and YDEGEE. This CDR3 spans 14 amino acids. J lost 7 bases, V lost 1 base, and 5 bases had no gene match. This CDR3 reads CASSLRDRVFGYTF. CDR3 DNA: TGTGCCAGCAGCTTGAGGGACAGGGTTTTTGGCTACACCTTC. The variable domain in full, completed from reference TRBV5-8 and TRBJ1-2, reads EAGVTQSPTHLIKTRGQQATLRCSPISGHTSVYWYQQALGLGLQFLLWYDEGEERNRGNFPPRFSGRQFPNYSSELNVNALELEDSALYLCASSLRDRVFGYTFGSGTRLTVV.

The CDR3 is CASSLDHSGANVLTF. The CDR3 nucleotides read TGTGCCAGCAGCTTGGACCACTCTGGGGCCAACGTCCTGACTTTC. The chain employs TRBV7-3 and TRBJ2-6; D unresolved. The CDR3 is made up of 15 amino acids. Germline lookup yields CDR1 SGHTA and CDR2 FQGTGA. V lost 3 bases and J 0 bases, leaving 6 bases between the germline ends.

The rearrangement joins TRBV4-1 to TRBJ2-3; D not certain. Trimming pared 1 base from V and 0 bases from J, leaving 11 bases between. This CDR3 region has 16 residues. CDR1 and CDR2 (germline): MGHRA, YSYEKL. CDR3 nucleotide sequence: TGCGCCAGCAGCCAAGTCGGCTCCTCTAGCACAGATACGCAGTATTTT. Translation: CASSQVGSSSTDTQYF.

This clonotype has a handful of counts. This chain joins TRBV7-6 and TRBJ2-2; TRBD1 aligns across 7 bases. Per germline, CDR1 SGHVS and CDR2 FNYEAQ. V lost 2 bases to trimming and J lost 0 bases; unmatched junction nucleotides: 3. The CDR3 is 16 amino acids. Written as DNA, the CDR3 is TGTGCCAGCAGCTTACGACAGGGATCGAACACCGGGGAGCTGTTTTTT. It translates to CASSLRQGSNTGELFF.

The CDR3: CATSRAYNQPQHF. In DNA form, the CDR3 reads TGTGCCACCAGCAGAGCGTACAATCAGCCCCAGCATTTT. This chain uses TRBV15 with TRBJ1-5; D remains ambiguous. Germline V gives CDR1 LNHNV, CDR2 YYDKDF (reference sequence). This CDR3 has 13 amino acids. Trimming stripped 1 base from V and 3 bases from J, with 4 bases between.

The CDR3 protein is CASSSMPGQSYEQYF. CDR3 in DNA: TGCGCCAGCAGCAGCATGCCGGGACAGTCCTACGAGCAGTACTTC. V and J are TRBV5-1 and TRBJ2-7; 7 positions match TRBD1. After removal of 4 bases from V and 1 base from J, the junction contained 8 bases not matched to a gene. CDR3 length equals 15 residues. CDR1 is SGHRS and CDR2 is YFSETQ in the germline V gene.

This CDR3 is CSARNVGRNSNQPQHF. The CDR3 DNA reads as TGCAGTGCTAGAAACGTCGGGCGGAATAGCAATCAGCCCCAGCATTTT. The rearrangement joins TRBV20-1 to TRBJ1-5; D unresolved. The length of the CDR3 is 16 residues. V lost 2 bases to trimming and J lost 0 bases, with 14 bases between them. The germline V gene encodes CDR1 DFQATT and CDR2 SNEGSKA (reference sequence).

The chain links TRBV9 to TRBJ1-2; 8 nucleotides align to TRBD1. Germline V lookup: CDR1 SGDLS, CDR2 YYNGEE. The CDR3 contains 16 residues. The V and J ends lost 0 bases and 2 bases, in that order; junction bases with no gene match: 6. The CDR3 protein is CASSVADRGLNYGYTF. In DNA, the CDR3 is TGTGCCAGCAGCGTAGCCGACAGGGGATTGAACTATGGCTACACCTTC.

The rearrangement links TRBV10-3 to TRBJ1-5; D call uncertain. Trimming shortened V by 3 bases and J by 2 bases, and 2 bases separated the two germline ends. The CDR3 spans 12 residues. Germline assignment: CDR1 ENHRY and CDR2 SYGVKD. The CDR3 region is CAISDGNQPQHF. CDR3 sequence (DNA): TGTGCCATCAGTGATGGCAATCAGCCCCAGCATTTT.

The genes are TRBV7-9 and TRBJ1-5; D remains ambiguous. Germline V gene sequence: CDR1 SEHNR, CDR2 FQNEAQ (reference sequence). Trimming removed 4 bases at V and 3 bases at J, with 4 bases between. The CDR3 spans 12 residues. CDR3 nucleotides: TGTGCCAGCAGCTCTTACAATCAGCCCCAGCATTTT. Its protein is CASSSYNQPQHF.

This chain connects TRBV29-1 to TRBJ2-7; a weak D match, TRBD1 (6 bases). V was pared by 6 bases and J by 5 bases, with 20 bases between. Germline V gene lookup returns CDR1 SQVTM and CDR2 ANQGSEA. There are 14 residues in the CDR3. The CDR3 nucleotides are TGCAGCGTCCTAAACAGGGTCCTCGGCCACGAGCAGTACTTC. This sequence encodes CSVLNRVLGHEQYF.

This rearrangement joins TRBV29-1 to TRBJ2-7; TRBD2 matches at 16 bases. V shed 6 bases and J 2 bases; nucleotides not matched to a gene: 4. The germline CDR1 and CDR2 sequences are SQVTM and ANQGSEA. CDR3 length: 15 amino acids. CDR3 sequence reads: CSVRGLAGGAYEQYF. The CDR3 DNA follows: TGCAGCGTCCGGGGACTAGCGGGAGGGGCCTACGAGCAGTACTTC.

The chain employs TRBV29-1 and TRBJ2-7; TRBD2 agrees at 11 bases. The V gene end was trimmed by 3 bases and the J gene end by 4 bases; junction bases not matched to a gene: 5. Germline CDR1 SQVTM, CDR2 ANQGSEA. The CDR3 loop spans 14 amino acids. CDR3 sequence (DNA): TGCAGCGTTGACACTAGCGGGAGAGGGTACGAGCAGTACTTC. It yields the protein CSVDTSGRGYEQYF.

The V and J genes are TRBV29-1 and TRBJ1-1; 8 bases fit TRBD1. The CDR3 is 17 amino acids. The V gene end was trimmed by 4 bases and the J gene end by 4 bases; junction bases not matched to a gene: 17. Germline V gene lookup returns CDR1 SQVTM and CDR2 ANQGSEA. CDR3 bases: TGCAGCGTTGTCTTATCGGACAGGGTTAAAGGGGGCACTGAAGCTTTCTTT. This codes for CSVVLSDRVKGGTEAFF.

The gene calls are TRBV20-1 and TRBJ2-6; no definite D call. Germline values: CDR1 DFQATT, CDR2 SNEGSKA (reference sequence). Between the trimmed V and J ends, which lost 5 bases and 0 bases, there was a span of 11 bases. The CDR3 extends over 15 amino acids. The CDR3 coding sequence is TGCAGTGCTCCCGTGGATGCCTCTGGGGCCAACGTCCTGACTTTC. Translated: CSAPVDASGANVLTF.

The V and J genes are TRBV29-1 and TRBJ2-1; 8 bases align to TRBD2. The CDR3 has 14 amino acids. Per germline, CDR1 SQVTM and CDR2 ANQGSEA. V dropped 5 bases and J dropped 9; count of bases not matched to a gene: 12. CDR3 sequence reads: CSVKERETSGEQFF. The DNA of the CDR3 is TGCAGCGTTAAGGAGCGGGAGACGTCCGGTGAGCAGTTCTTC.

J is TRBJ2-4 and V is TRBV6-5, with 8 bases fitting TRBD2. The CDR3 loop spans 18 amino acids. V gave up 0 bases and J gave up 2 bases; unmatched junction bases: 9. CDR1 is MNHEY, CDR2 SVGAGI, per germline. The CDR3 coding sequence is TGTGCCAGCAGTTACTCGATACCTAAGCGGGAGTCCAAAAACATTCAGTACTTC. Translated: CASSYSIPKRESKNIQYF.

V usage is TRBV5-6 and J usage is TRBJ1-5; TRBD1 might be the D (5 bases). Trimming shortened V by 1 base and J by 1 base, and 6 bases separated the two germline ends. The V gene's germline CDR1 is SGHDT and CDR2 YYEEEE. There are 14 residues in the CDR3. The CDR3 reads CASSLRQSNQPQHF. CDR3 coding DNA: TGTGCCAGCAGCTTGAGACAGAGCAATCAGCCCCAGCATTTT.

This clonotype was found once. The chain carries TRBV12-3 or TRBV12-4 and TRBJ2-5, with a tentative D call TRBD2 (6 bases). The CDR3 extends over 13 amino acids. Deletions cut 5 bases from V and 10 bases from J, with 17 bases between. The CDR3 bases are TGTGCCAGCAGTAAAGACGGGCCGGAGGGCCAGTACTTC. This translates into CASSKDGPEGQYF.

Written as DNA, the CDR3 is TGTGCCAGCGGGGTTCACAGTGACGGGGCCAACGTCCTGACTTTC. Translating gives CASGVHSDGANVLTF. The chain joins TRBV25-1 to TRBJ2-6, with D unclear. CDR3 size: 15 residues. Trimming removed 8 bases from V and 4 bases from J, with 15 bases in between. Germline V gene lookup returns CDR1 MGHDK and CDR2 SYGVNS.

This clonotype was observed a few times. The V gene is TRBV20-1, the J gene TRBJ2-3, with D uncertain. This CDR3 is built from 11 residues. V shed 3 bases and J shed 2 bases, with 3 bases lying between them. Per germline, CDR1 DFQATT and CDR2 SNEGSKA (reference sequence). This chain's CDR3 is CSASVTDTQYF. In DNA form, the CDR3 reads TGCAGTGCTAGCGTCACAGATACGCAGTATTTT.